One T cell receptor beta chain is described in this entry. Its cognate antigen has yet to be identified. Base-call qualities are not available, and no considerably larger clone is one nucleotide away. The donors were healthy, HIV-negative adults with no recently reported acute infections or vaccinations. Only Caucasian adults living in Nashville, Tennessee, USA were represented among the donors. CD4+ T cells were enriched by magnetic negative selection, after which naive cells were positively selected on CD45RA and the negative fraction was taken as the memory subset. Blood was obtained by leukapheresis, after which PBMCs were separated by Ficoll-Histopaque density gradient centrifugation and cryopreserved in liquid nitrogen vapor phase. Analytical flow cytometry was used to check the purity and quantity of each magnetically sorted T cell population. Genomic DNA was isolated from every sorted fraction and measured by UV absorbance on a Nanodrop 2000c.

This sample is part of a study of shared clonotypes between healthy human individuals (dated by TCRdb to the early 2020s). For the wider study: The cohort comprised two women and a few men aged 18 to 49 years. For each donor, CD4 naive and CD4 memory were each given three plates, CD8 naive was given two plates, and CD8 memory was given one plate. To estimate repertoire size and how much clonotype sharing occurs between individuals, the study deeply sequenced the blood TCR repertoires of about five healthy adults. To increase sequencing depth and limit assay-specific biases, different laboratories used diverse techniques to prepare libraries and sequence TCR repertoires. Between about 0.8 and 9 billion PBMCs per donor were obtained by leukapheresis. Results the study describes overall, beyond this receptor: Pairwise subsampling indicated that sequencing depth was expected to affect the degree of clonotype sharing among donors. Sampling was restricted to blood, and TCR repertoires in tissues likely differ from the TCR repertoires found in blood. Across a few donors, about 5.2% of naive CD4, approximately 3.6% of naive CD8, 2% to 2.5% of memory CD4, and about 0.4% of memory CD8 clonotypes were shared. Incomplete sequencing was indicated by rarefaction of sorted-subset datasets, despite the large sequencing depth. Higher generation probabilities were observed for clonotypes shared by all four sorted-subset donors than for non-shared clonotypes. Larger estimated clonotype richness was generally found for naive subsets than for memory subsets. Because the study included a small number of donors, the genetic and exposure-history diversity represented was limited.

The CDR3 runs 14 residues from the cysteine to the phenylalanine. Of all the DNA, just the CDR3 is kept, 42 bases in frame from base 1. V and J are truncated by 11 bases and 4 bases respectively, leaving an intervening sequence of 20 bases. The germline V gene supplies CDR1 ENHRY and CDR2 SYGVKD. TCR CDR3 regions were amplified from genomic DNA by multiplex PCR using the deep immunoSEQ assay. For each cell subset, the extracted genomic DNA was distributed evenly across all wells of several immunoSEQ 96-well plates, and each plate served as one replicate. For sorted subsets, roughly 200 ng of genomic DNA, equivalent to roughly 33,000 T cell genomes, went into each replicate PCR. The purified libraries were quantified using a Qubit 3.0 fluorometer, sized with a Bioanalyzer 2100, and then quantified again using the KAPA Library Quantification kit. A separate single-read 150-cycle Illumina NextSeq 550 flow cell was used to sequence each immunoSEQ 96-well plate. The authors' analysis ran thus. Because only junctional sequences without quality scores were contained in the immunoSEQ output, filtering matching that applied to full-length reads could not be performed. To assign V/J genes and CDR3, sequences were annotated using PyIR, a Python wrapper for IgBLAST v1.9, with IMGT germline references. Any read was removed if the V/J assignment was weak (E-value above 1e-6), the CDR3 was missing, or the read contained stop codons, out-of-frame junctions, or ambiguous translated residues. A V3J clonotype was defined by an identical inferred V gene, J gene, and CDR3 amino acid sequence. To compute the percentage overlap between repertoires, the number of shared unique clonotypes was divided by the size of the smaller repertoire. Three approaches were used to assess repertoire richness: RTK rarefaction, the Chao1 estimator, and Recon v2.1 estimates of unobserved clonotypes. Generation probabilities for all TCRbeta clonotypes obtained by the gDNA method from a handful of donors were computed using OLGA. The table was pulled from immuneACCESS by TCRdb, which kept in-frame rearrangements only. Such tables lose some clones; where checked, under half of the loss comes from unresolved V genes, and the rest has no known cause. Clonal size and the V and J genes are those of that table, whereas D and trimming came from the DNA. The sample yields around 2.5 million clones; approximately 93% were counted once. Together, the top ten hold about 0.38% of the sample.

The chain uses TRBV10-3 and TRBJ1-2, with no reliable assignment of the D segment. The specimen was naive CD4+ T cells from PBMCs. The sample's cell subset or site label, in plain terms: CD45RA+ positively selected. The sequence came from a man between 18 and 35 years old in good health. Some clones in this sample may be carry-over from other donors' samples. This receptor carries the CDR3 CALSREGESYGYTF. At the DNA level, the sequence is TGTGCCCTATCCCGGGAGGGAGAGAGCTATGGCTACACCTTC.